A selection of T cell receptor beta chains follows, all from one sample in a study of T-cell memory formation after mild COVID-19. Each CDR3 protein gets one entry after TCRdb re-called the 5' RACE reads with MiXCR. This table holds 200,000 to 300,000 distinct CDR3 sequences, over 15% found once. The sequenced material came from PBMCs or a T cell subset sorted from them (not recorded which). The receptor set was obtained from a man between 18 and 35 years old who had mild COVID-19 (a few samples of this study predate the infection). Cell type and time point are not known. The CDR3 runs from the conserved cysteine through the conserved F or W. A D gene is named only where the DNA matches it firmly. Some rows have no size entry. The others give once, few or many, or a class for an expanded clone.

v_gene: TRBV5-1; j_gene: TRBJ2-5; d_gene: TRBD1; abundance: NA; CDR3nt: TGCGCCAGCAGCTTGACAGGGGGAGGTTTTGGAGAGACCCAGTACTTC; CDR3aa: CASSLTGGGFGETQYF
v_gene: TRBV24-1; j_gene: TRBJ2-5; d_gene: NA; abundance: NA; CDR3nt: TGTTCCCGGGACGGACAAGAGACCCAGTACTTC; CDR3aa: CSRDGQETQYF
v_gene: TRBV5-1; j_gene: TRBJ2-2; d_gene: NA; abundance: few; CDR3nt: TGCGCCAGCAGCTCGGGGGCCGCCGGGGAGCTGTTTTTT; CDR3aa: CASSSGAAGELFF
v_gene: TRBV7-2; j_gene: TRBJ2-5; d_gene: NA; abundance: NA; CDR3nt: TGTGCCAGCAGCTTATTGGTGACAGAAGAGACCCAGTACTTC; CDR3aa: CASSLLVTEETQYF
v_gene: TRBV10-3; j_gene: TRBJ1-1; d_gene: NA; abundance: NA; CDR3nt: TGTGCCATCAACGCGGGGAACACTGAAGCTTTCTTT; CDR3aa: CAINAGNTEAFF
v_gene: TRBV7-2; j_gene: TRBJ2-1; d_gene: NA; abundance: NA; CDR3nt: TGTGCCAGCAGCTTAGCGGTTTCCTACAATGAGCAGTTCTTC; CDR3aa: CASSLAVSYNEQFF
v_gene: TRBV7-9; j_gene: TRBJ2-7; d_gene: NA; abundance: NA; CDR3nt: TGTGCCAGCAGCTCGGGGGGACAGATCTACGAGCAGTACTTC; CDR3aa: CASSSGGQIYEQYF
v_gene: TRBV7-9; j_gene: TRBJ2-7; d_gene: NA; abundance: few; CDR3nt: TGTGCCAGCAGCTTAGCGTTACGGGGGCAGCCGTTCTCCTACGAGCAGTACTTC; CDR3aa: CASSLALRGQPFSYEQYF
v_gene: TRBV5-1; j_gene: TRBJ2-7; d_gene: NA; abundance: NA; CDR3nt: TGCGCCAGCAGCGGCTACCGGGACAACCTGTACGAGCAGTACTTC; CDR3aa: CASSGYRDNLYEQYF
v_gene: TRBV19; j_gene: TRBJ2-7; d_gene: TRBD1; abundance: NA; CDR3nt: TGTGCCAGTAGTATCGCCGGACAGGATCCCAACGAGCAGTACTTC; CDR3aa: CASSIAGQDPNEQYF
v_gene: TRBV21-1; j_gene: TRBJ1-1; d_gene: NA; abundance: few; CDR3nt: TGTGCCAGCAGCAAAGCCGGGACAGGGAACACTGAAGCTTTCTTT; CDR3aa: CASSKAGTGNTEAFF
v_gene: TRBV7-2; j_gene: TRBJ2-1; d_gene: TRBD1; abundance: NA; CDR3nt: TGTGCCAGCAGCTTAGATCTACAGGGGTCGTGGAATGAGCAGTTCTTC; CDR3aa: CASSLDLQGSWNEQFF
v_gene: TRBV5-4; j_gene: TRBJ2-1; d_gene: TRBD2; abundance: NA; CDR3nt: TGTGCCAGCAGCTTGGAGGGGGCGGGGGGGACTTACAATGAGCAGTTCTTC; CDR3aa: CASSLEGAGGTYNEQFF
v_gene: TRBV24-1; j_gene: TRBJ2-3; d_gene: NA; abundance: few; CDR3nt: TGTGCCACCAGTAATGGGGACGGTACGCAGTATTTT; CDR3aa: CATSNGDGTQYF
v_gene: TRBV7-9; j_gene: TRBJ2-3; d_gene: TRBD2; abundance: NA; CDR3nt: TGTGCCAGCAGATCAATCCTAGCGGGGGCCTCCACAGATACGCAGTATTTT; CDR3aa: CASRSILAGASTDTQYF
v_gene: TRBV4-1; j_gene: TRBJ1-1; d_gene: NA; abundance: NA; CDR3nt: TGCGCCAGCAGCCAAGAACAGAACACTGAAGCTTTCTTT; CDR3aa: CASSQEQNTEAFF
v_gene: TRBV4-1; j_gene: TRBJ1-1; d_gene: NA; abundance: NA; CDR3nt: TGCGCCAGCCATAGGATCGGGGGGCGGGATACTGAAGCTTTCTTT; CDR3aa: CASHRIGGRDTEAFF
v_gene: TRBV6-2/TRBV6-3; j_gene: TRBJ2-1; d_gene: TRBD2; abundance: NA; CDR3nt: TGTGCCAGCAGTCGCCGACCTACTAGCGGGGCAGACAATGAGCAGTTCTTC; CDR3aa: CASSRRPTSGADNEQFF
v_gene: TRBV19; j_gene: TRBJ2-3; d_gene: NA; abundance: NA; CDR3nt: TGTGCCAGTAGTGATCGGTTGGGCAGGGCGACGGATACGCAGTATTTT; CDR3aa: CASSDRLGRATDTQYF
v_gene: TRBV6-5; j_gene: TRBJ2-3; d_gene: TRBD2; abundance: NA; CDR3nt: TGTGCCAGCAGTAGGCCGAAGGGAGGGAGCACAGATACGCAGTATTTT; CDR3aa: CASSRPKGGSTDTQYF
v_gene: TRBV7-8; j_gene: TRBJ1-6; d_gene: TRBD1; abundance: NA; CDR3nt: TGTGCCAGCAGCTTAGTGGTAGGGGGCGCGAATTCACCCCTCCACTTT; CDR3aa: CASSLVVGGANSPLHF
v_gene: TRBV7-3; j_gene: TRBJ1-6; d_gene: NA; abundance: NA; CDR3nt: TGTGCCAGCAGCTCGCGGGGTGGGGGTCTTGTCCCCCTCCACTTT; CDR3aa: CASSSRGGGLVPLHF
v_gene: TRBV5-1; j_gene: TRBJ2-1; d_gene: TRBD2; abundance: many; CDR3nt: TGCGCCAGCAGCCCGAGCGGGAGCAACAATGAGCAGTTCTTC; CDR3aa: CASSPSGSNNEQFF
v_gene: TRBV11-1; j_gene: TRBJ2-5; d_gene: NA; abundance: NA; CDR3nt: TGTGCCAGCAGCTTCCGACCGGGGGAGACCCAGTACTTC; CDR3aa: CASSFRPGETQYF
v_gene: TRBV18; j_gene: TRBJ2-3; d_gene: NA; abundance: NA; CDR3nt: TGTGCCAGCTCACCGGTCGATACGCAGTATTTT; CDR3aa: CASSPVDTQYF
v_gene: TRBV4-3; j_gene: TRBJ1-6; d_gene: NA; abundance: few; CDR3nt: TGCGCCAGCAGCCAAGAAACCGACAGTTGGTCACCCCTCCACTTT; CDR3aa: CASSQETDSWSPLHF
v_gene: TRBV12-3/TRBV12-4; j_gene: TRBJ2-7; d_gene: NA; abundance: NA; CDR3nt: TGTGCCAGCAGTTTGGACGGAGGGTTCCACGAGCAGTACTTC; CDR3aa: CASSLDGGFHEQYF
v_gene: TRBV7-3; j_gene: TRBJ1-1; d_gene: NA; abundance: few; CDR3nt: TGTGCCAGCAGCCCAAGGGCCTTGGGTGGGGGATTCATGAACACTGAAGCTTTCTTT; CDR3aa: CASSPRALGGGFMNTEAFF
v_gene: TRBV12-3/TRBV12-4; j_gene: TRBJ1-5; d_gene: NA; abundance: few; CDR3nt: TGTGCCAGCAGGGGGGATAGCAATCAGCCCCAGCATTTT; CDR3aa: CASRGDSNQPQHF